This T cell receptor (beta chain) was sequenced in a study of cytomegalovirus exposure and HLA in healthy donors. The CDR3 length is 15 residues. From germline, CDR1 is SNHLY and CDR2 FYNNEI. Trimming stripped 5 bases from V and 0 bases from J, with 13 bases between. The table lists this clone with a few counts. Its cognate antigen is unknown. The PCR had 60 Vbeta and 13 Jbeta primers. Profiling relied on immunoSEQ multiplex PCR, and the TCRdb table lists in-frame clones only, not all of them. Among 160,000 or so clones listed, more than 60% were seen once. Study-wide points: Beyond CMV serostatus, there was no information to go on about immune exposure. Later analysis placed DRB1 highest and HLA-C lowest in TCR association rates, which differed by HLA locus.

Sequencing was carried out using PBMCs. The chain uses TRBV2 and TRBJ1-1; TRBD1 might be the D (5 bases). This TCR derives from a woman aged 30 to 39 in good health and CMV-seronegative. CDR3 sequence reads: CASSLQGKVNTEAFF. The CDR3 DNA reads TGTGCCAGCAGTCTCCAGGGTAAGGTGAACACTGAAGCTTTCTTT.